The clone carrying this TCR beta chain was seen repeatedly, ten times or more. Its antigen is not known. The cDNA was produced through 5'RACE with 10-nucleotide random UMIs. TCRdb re-called the 5' RACE reads with MiXCR, one entry per CDR3 protein. The repertoire holds approximately 38,000 distinct CDR3 sequences, 2.5% seen once, with roughly 2.3% in the top ten. The data were taken from a study of neurological immune-mediated disorders. For the study at large: Multiple sclerosis patients numbered roughly 35, of whom around 31 were relapsing-remitting and 3 secondary progressive.

Overall study results and limits: The greatest TCR clonal expansion occurred in HTLV-1-associated myelopathy and the least in multiple sclerosis, which fell below healthy controls. Subjects shared no identical expanded-clone CDR3 amino acid sequences, suggesting private TCR-beta repertoires in all groups.

Material: PBMCs. The receptor was isolated from a man in his forties or fifties with multiple sclerosis.

The CDR3: CASTGSGYGYTF. The CDR3 nucleotides are TGTGCCAGCACCGGTTCTGGCTATGGCTACACCTTC. The chain has TRBV5-6 and TRBJ1-2; D gene ambiguous. Deletions cut 6 bases from V and 4 bases from J, with 10 bases between. Germline CDR1 SGHDT, CDR2 YYEEEE. The CDR3 loop spans 12 amino acids.